Listed here are 17 T cell receptor beta chains from one sample, sequenced in a study of blood T cell repertoires in COVID-19. TCRdb keeps only in-frame clones here, not all; method: immunoSEQ multiplex PCR. The sample records around 160,000 clones, roughly 84% being singletons. Sequencing was performed on PBMCs or T cells enriched from blood (not recorded which). The receptors shown here come from a woman in her 50s who had been exposed to COVID-19.

V and J are TRBV5-6 and TRBJ2-2; the match to TRBD2 covers 7 bases. V lost 1 base, J lost 3 bases, and 6 bases stayed unmatched. There are 16 residues in the CDR3. Per the germline V gene, CDR1 is SGHDT and CDR2 is YYEEEE. The CDR3 loop reads CASSLSFGGDTGELFF. CDR3 sequence (DNA): TGTGCCAGCAGCTTGTCATTTGGGGGGGACACCGGGGAGCTGTTTTTT.

This chain uses TRBV6-6 with TRBJ2-1, with D maybe TRBD1 (5 bases). V lost 2 bases and J lost 8, with 13 bases in between. The CDR3 is 14 amino acids. The germline gives CDR1 MNHNY, CDR2 SVGAGI (reference sequence). CDR3: CASSYTRVTDEQFF. CDR3 coding DNA: TGTGCCAGCAGTTACACCAGGGTTACGGATGAGCAGTTCTTC.

The V gene is TRBV2, the J gene TRBJ2-7; D is perhaps TRBD2 (5 bases). The CDR3 sequence is 14 residues long. Trimming cost V 3 bases and J 5 bases, with 14 bases left between them. CDR1 and CDR2 (germline): SNHLY, FYNNEI. In nucleotides, the CDR3 is TGTGCCAGCAGTGAGGGTCGGGGAGTAAACGAGCAGTACTTC. Protein: CASSEGRGVNEQYF.

This rearrangement joins TRBV9 to TRBJ2-7, with TRBD1 identical over 9 bases. The junction had 5 bases not matched to a gene; V was cut back by 0 bases and J by 7 bases. The CDR3 length is 14 residues. Germline loops: CDR1 SGDLS, CDR2 YYNGEE. CDR3 DNA: TGTGCCAGCAGCGTAGGGACAGGGGTCTCTGAGCAGTACTTC. Its protein is CASSVGTGVSEQYF.

The chain carries TRBV4-3 and TRBJ2-5, with 13 nucleotides matching TRBD2. J gave up 2 bases and V 2 bases, and 5 bases lay outside the gene matches. Germline V gene sequence: CDR1 LGHNA, CDR2 YSLEER. The CDR3 sequence is 17 residues long. CDR3 region: CASSQRTSGRRQETQYF. In DNA, the CDR3 is TGCGCCAGCAGCCAAAGGACTAGCGGGAGAAGACAAGAGACCCAGTACTTC.

As for this clone: Other DNA sequences within the sample encode an identical CDR3. J is TRBJ1-3 and V is TRBV6-5, with 7 positions matching TRBD1. The CDR3 extends over 15 amino acids. Germline CDR1 and CDR2: MNHEY and SVGAGI. Trimming cost V 6 bases and J 4 bases; bases outside gene matches: 9. CDR3 in DNA: TGTGCCAGCAGCCCGACAGGGACGTCGGGAAACACCATATATTTT. It translates to CASSPTGTSGNTIYF.

The genes are TRBV13 and TRBJ1-1; D call uncertain. Germline CDR1 reads PRHDT; CDR2 reads FYEKMQ (reference sequence). The V gene lost 3 bases and the J gene lost 0 bases, with 8 bases spanning the gap. This CDR3 has 14 residues. CDR3 sequence (DNA): TGTGCCAGCAGCTTCCCGTCTGTGAACACTGAAGCTTTCTTT. Its translation: CASSFPSVNTEAFF.

The gene calls are TRBV7-9 and TRBJ2-7; the match to TRBD1 covers 9 bases. This CDR3 has 15 residues. Germline V gene data show CDR1 as SEHNR and CDR2 as FQNEAQ (reference sequence). Trimming took 1 base from V and 3 from J; bases not matched to a gene: 4. The DNA of the CDR3 is TGTGCCAGCAGCTTAGTCGGGACAGGGTTCTACGAGCAGTACTTC. Its protein is CASSLVGTGFYEQYF.

The chain recombines TRBV5-1 with TRBJ1-2; D is perhaps TRBD1 (5 bases). Germline CDR1 reads SGHRS; CDR2 reads YFSETQ. The CDR3 is 15 amino acids. V dropped 3 bases and J dropped 2 bases, with 14 bases sitting between them. CDR3 sequence (DNA): TGCGCCAGCAGCTCGGGGGACGGAAAAAACTATGGCTACACCTTC. It yields the protein CASSSGDGKNYGYTF.

V usage is TRBV5-1 and J usage is TRBJ2-3, with 8 bases that match TRBD2. CDR1 and CDR2 from the germline V gene are SGHRS and YFSETQ. Trimming took 1 base from V and 0 from J; bases not matched to a gene: 1. This CDR3 contains 15 residues. The CDR3 DNA sequence: TGCGCCAGCAGCTTGACTAGCGGTAGCACAGATACGCAGTATTTT. As protein: CASSLTSGSTDTQYF.

V and J are TRBV3-1 (or the pseudogene TRBV3-2) and TRBJ2-5; 7 positions match TRBD2. The germline V gene has CDR1 LGHDT and CDR2 YNNKEL (reference sequence). After removal of 1 base from V and 4 bases from J, the junction contained 3 bases not matched to a gene. The CDR3 extends over 14 amino acids. Written as DNA, the CDR3 is TGTGCCAGCAGCCAAGTGGGGGGGTTAGAGACCCAGTACTTC. This gives the protein CASSQVGGLETQYF.

This rearrangement joins TRBV7-8 to TRBJ1-4, with D unresolved. The CDR3 length is 13 residues. Germline-derived CDR1 and CDR2 are SGHVS and FQNEAQ. V was cut by 5 bases and J by 8 bases, with 12 bases left in between. The CDR3 coding sequence is TGTGCCAGCAGCCCAGCCCAGGCGGAAAAACTGTTTTTT. This translates into CASSPAQAEKLFF.

This rearrangement joins TRBV19 to TRBJ1-2; the D is unclear. V lost 2 bases to trimming and J lost 4 bases, with 11 bases between them. Germline values: CDR1 LNHDA, CDR2 SQIVND (reference sequence). The CDR3 has 14 amino acids. The CDR3 DNA is TGTGCCAGTAGTATACAAGGAGACCTCTATGGCTACACCTTC. Amino acids: CASSIQGDLYGYTF.

The chain combines TRBV6-5 with TRBJ2-3, with TRBD2 matching over 11 bases. J was trimmed by 8 bases and V by 0 bases; bases with no gene match: 7. The CDR3 is made up of 16 amino acids. Germline V gene data show CDR1 as MNHEY and CDR2 as SVGAGI. The CDR3 DNA follows: TGTGCCAGCAGTTACTCGGTAGCGGGAGGGTGGAGTACGCAGTATTTT. As protein: CASSYSVAGGWSTQYF.

The J gene is TRBJ1-2, the V gene TRBV7-6, with 8 bases aligning to TRBD1. CDR1 and CDR2 (germline): SGHVS, FNYEAQ. CDR3 size: 15 residues. Germline trimming cut 1 base from V and 7 bases from J; bases unmatched to any gene: 8. CDR3 coding DNA: TGTGCCAGCAGCTTAGATACGACAGGGGCTTCTGGCTACACCTTC. Residues: CASSLDTTGASGYTF.

In nucleotides, the CDR3 is TGTGCCAGCAGTTATAGCGGGTTCACAGATACGCAGTATTTT. Encoded protein: CASSYSGFTDTQYF. The chain carries TRBV6-5 and TRBJ2-3; 7 bases are shared with TRBD2. This CDR3 is 14 amino acids long. The V and J ends lost 3 bases and 2 bases, in that order; junction bases with no gene match: 2. CDR1 and CDR2 (germline): MNHEY, SVGAGI.

The chain has TRBV9 and TRBJ2-2; 10 bases map to TRBD1. Germline CDR1 is SGDLS and CDR2 is YYNGEE. J gave up 3 bases and V 5 bases, and 7 bases lay outside the gene matches. The CDR3 has 16 residues. The CDR3 sequence is CASSPPGTGDTGELFF. DNA of the CDR3: TGTGCCAGCAGTCCCCCAGGGACAGGGGACACCGGGGAGCTGTTTTTT.